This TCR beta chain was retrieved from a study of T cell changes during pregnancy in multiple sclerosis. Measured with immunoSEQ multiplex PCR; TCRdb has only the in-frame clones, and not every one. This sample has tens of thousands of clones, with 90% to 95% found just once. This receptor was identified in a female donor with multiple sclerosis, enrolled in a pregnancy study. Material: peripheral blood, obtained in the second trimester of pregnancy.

The CDR3: CASSPFRGEGNEQFF. The CDR3 bases are TGTGCCAGCAGTCCATTCAGGGGTGAGGGGAATGAGCAGTTCTTC. This chain uses TRBV27 with TRBJ2-1; TRBD1 is a possible D gene (6 bases). The CDR3 has 15 residues. V dropped 5 bases and J dropped 7 bases, with 18 bases sitting between them. Looked up from germline, CDR1 is MNHEY and CDR2 is SMNVEV (reference sequence).